Given below is one T cell receptor (beta chain) in context. The data derive from a study of cytomegalovirus exposure and HLA in healthy donors. Germline assignment: CDR1 MNHNS and CDR2 SASEGT. The CDR3 loop spans 13 amino acids. V lost 7 bases and J 2 bases, leaving 12 bases between the germline ends. This PCR relied on a set of 60 Vbeta primers and 13 Jbeta primers. Here immunoSEQ multiplex PCR was the method, and the copy in TCRdb shows in-frame clones only, minus some. Of some 120,000 clones detected, roughly 80% appear once; the ten largest clones hold approximately 10%. This TCR came from a man aged 25-45 years in good health and CMV-seropositive. The chain has TRBV6-1 and TRBJ2-7, with unresolved D. Sequenced input: PBMCs. The CDR3 DNA sequence: TGTGCCAGCATTAAATCACGCGCCTACGAGCAGTACTTC. It specifies CASIKSRAYEQYF.